The sequence of this T cell receptor beta chain was determined in a study of low-dose radiotherapy and immunotherapy resistance in tumors. This CDR3 region has 14 residues. In germline, CDR1 is DFQATT, CDR2 SNEGSKA (reference sequence). Trimming took 6 bases from V and 1 from J; bases not matched to a gene: 8. Both TCRalpha and TCRbeta chains were reverse transcribed with V-gene-specific primers. The authors amplified TCRs for 20 to 25 PCR cycles with a constant-region primer and a V-primer adapter. MiXCR was run by TCRdb on the reads, yielding one entry per CDR3 protein. Of around 65,000 distinct CDR3 sequences listed, around 27% are singletons. The sample's time point: before trial treatment. This clonotype was picked up a small number of times.

The V call is TRBV20-1, the J call TRBJ1-1, with 7 positions matching TRBD1. The TCR originated in a male donor with rectosigmoid adenocarcinoma. This material consisted of PBMCs, taken before treatment. For the CDR3, the DNA is TGCAGTGCCTGGAAGGGACAGTCGAACACTGAAGCTTTCTTT. This translates into CSAWKGQSNTEAFF.